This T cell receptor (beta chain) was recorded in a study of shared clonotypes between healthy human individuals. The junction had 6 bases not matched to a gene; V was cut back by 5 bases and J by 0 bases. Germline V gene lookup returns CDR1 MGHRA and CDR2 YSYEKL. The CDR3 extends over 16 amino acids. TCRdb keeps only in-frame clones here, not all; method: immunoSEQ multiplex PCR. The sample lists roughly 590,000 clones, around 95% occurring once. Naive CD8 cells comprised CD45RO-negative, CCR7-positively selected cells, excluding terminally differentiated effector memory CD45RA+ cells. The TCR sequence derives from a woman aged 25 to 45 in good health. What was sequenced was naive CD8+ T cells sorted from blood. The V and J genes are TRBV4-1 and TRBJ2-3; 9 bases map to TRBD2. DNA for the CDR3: TGCGCCAGCAGCTTTAGCGGGAGACTAAGCACAGATACGCAGTATTTT. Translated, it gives CASSFSGRLSTDTQYF.